One TCR beta chain is described in this entry. How the authors handled the data: Estimated nucleated cell counts came from reference gene primer amplification. Here immunoSEQ multiplex PCR was the method, and the copy in TCRdb shows in-frame clones only, minus some. V and J calls and clone size are as listed in that table; D and trimming were resolved from the DNA. The sample holds about 670,000 clones; 85% to 90% are singletons and the top ten take 0.2% to 0.3%. This sample is part of a study of blood T cell repertoires in COVID-19. On the study more broadly: The samples span acute and convalescent COVID-19 from the United States, Italy and Spain. T cells, B-cell-depleted T cells, or PBMCs supplied cDNA or gDNA.

The CDR3 length is 15 residues. The ends lost 3 bases at V and 10 bases at J; junction bases unmatched: 12. CDR1 KGHSH and CDR2 LQKENI come from the germline V gene. Sequencing was done on a sample of peripheral blood. The rearrangement joins TRBV18 to TRBJ2-1, with 7 nucleotides matching TRBD1. The receptor comes from a woman between 18 and 29 years old with acute or convalescent COVID-19. CDR3 bases: TGTGCCAGCTCACCCAGACAGGGATTGATCGAGGAGCAGTTCTTC. Translating gives CASSPRQGLIEEQFF.